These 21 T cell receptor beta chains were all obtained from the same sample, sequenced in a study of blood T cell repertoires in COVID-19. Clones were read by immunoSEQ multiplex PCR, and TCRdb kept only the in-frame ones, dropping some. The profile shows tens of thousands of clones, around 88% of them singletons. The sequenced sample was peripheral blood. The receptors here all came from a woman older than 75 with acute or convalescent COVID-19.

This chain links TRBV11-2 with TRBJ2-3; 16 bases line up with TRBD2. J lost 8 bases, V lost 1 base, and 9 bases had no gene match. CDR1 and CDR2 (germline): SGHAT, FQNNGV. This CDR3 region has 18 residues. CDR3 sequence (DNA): TGTGCCAGCAGCTTAGTGGGACTAGCGGGGGGGCAGCATGGTACGCAGTATTTT. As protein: CASSLVGLAGGQHGTQYF. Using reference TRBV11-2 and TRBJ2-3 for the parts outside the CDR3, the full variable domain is EAGVAQSPRYKIIEKRQSVAFWCNPISGHATLYWYQQILGQGPKLLIQFQNNGVVDDSQLPKDRFSAERLKGVDSTLKIQPAKLEDSAVYLCASSLVGLAGGQHGTQYFGPGTRLTVL.

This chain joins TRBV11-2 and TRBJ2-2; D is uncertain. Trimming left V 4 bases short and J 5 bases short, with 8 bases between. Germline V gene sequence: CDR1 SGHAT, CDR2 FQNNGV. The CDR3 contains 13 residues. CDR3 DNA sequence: TGTGCCAGCAGCTCCTTGAGGACCGGGGAGCTGTTTTTT. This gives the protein CASSSLRTGELFF.

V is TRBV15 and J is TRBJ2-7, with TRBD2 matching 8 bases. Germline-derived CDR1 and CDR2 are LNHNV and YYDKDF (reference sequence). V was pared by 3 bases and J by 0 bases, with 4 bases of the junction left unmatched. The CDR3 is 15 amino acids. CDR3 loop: CATSSKREFSYEQYF. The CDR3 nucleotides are TGTGCCACCAGCAGTAAGCGGGAGTTCTCCTACGAGCAGTACTTC.

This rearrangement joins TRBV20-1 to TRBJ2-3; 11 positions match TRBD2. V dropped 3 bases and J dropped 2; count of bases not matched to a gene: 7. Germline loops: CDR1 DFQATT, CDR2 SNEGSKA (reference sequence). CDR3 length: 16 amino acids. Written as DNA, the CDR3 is TGCAGTGCTAGTGAACTGACTAGCGGGATCACAGATACGCAGTATTTT. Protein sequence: CSASELTSGITDTQYF.

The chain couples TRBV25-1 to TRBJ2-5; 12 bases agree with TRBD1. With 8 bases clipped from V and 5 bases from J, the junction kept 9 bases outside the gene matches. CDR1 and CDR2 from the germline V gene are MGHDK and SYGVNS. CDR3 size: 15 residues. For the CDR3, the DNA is TGTGCCAGCGGTCTAGGGACAGGGGGCGTGGAGACCCAGTACTTC. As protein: CASGLGTGGVETQYF.

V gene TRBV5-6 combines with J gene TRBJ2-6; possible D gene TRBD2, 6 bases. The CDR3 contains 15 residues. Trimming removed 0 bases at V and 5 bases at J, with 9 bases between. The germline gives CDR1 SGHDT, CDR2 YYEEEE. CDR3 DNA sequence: TGTGCCAGCAGCTTGGCCAGGGACTGGGCCAACGTCCTGACTTTC. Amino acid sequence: CASSLARDWANVLTF. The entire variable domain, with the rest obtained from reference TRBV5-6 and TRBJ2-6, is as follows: DAGVTQSPTHLIKTRGQQVTLRCSPKSGHDTVSWYQQALGQGPQFIFQYYEEEERQRGNFPDRFSGHQFPNYSSELNVNALLLGDSALYLCASSLARDWANVLTFGAGSRLTVL.

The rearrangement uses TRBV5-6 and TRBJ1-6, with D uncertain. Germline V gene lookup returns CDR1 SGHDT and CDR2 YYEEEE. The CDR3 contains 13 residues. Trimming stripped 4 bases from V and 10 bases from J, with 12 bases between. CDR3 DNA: TGTGCCAGCAGCGACGGGATGTCGTCACCCCTCCACTTT. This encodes CASSDGMSSPLHF.

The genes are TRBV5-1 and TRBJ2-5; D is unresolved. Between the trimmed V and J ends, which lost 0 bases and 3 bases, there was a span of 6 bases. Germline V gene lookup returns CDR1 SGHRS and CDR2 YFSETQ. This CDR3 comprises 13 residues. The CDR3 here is CASSLALEETQYF. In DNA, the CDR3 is TGCGCCAGCAGCTTGGCCCTCGAAGAGACCCAGTACTTC.

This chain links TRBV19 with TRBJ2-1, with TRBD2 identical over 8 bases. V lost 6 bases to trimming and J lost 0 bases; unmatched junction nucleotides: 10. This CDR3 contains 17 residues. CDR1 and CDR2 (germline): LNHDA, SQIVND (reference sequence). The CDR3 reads CASSGRGAATSYNEQFF. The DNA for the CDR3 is TGTGCCAGTAGCGGGAGGGGAGCGGCAACCTCCTACAATGAGCAGTTCTTC.

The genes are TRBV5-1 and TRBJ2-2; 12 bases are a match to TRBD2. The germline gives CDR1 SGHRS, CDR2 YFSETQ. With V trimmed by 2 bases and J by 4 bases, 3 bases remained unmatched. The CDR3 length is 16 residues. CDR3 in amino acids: CASSLLAGGTTGELFF. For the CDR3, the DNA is TGCGCCAGCAGCTTACTAGCGGGAGGCACCACCGGGGAGCTGTTTTTT.

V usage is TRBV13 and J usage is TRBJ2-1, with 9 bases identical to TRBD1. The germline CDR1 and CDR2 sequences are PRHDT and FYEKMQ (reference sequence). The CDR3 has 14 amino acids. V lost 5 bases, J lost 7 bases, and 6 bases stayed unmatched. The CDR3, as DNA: TGTGCCAGCAGCCGCCGGGACAGGGTAAATGAGCAGTTCTTC. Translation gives CASSRRDRVNEQFF.

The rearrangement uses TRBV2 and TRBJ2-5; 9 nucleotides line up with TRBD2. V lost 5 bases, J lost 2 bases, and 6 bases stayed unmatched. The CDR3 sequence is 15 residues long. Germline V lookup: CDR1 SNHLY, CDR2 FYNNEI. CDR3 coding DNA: TGTGCCAGCAGTTCAGCGGGAGGCTTTCAAGAGACCCAGTACTTC. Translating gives CASSSAGGFQETQYF.

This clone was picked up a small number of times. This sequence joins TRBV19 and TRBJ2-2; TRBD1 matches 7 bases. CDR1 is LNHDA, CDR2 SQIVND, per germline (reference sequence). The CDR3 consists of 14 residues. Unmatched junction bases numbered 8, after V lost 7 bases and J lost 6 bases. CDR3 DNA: TGTGCCAGTAATCGACAGGGTTTAGCCGGGGAGCTGTTTTTT. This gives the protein CASNRQGLAGELFF.

CDR3 in DNA: TGTGCCAGCAGTGAGACAGGGGGTAAGAGTTCACCCCTCCACTTT. Protein product: CASSETGGKSSPLHF. This sequence joins TRBV6-1 and TRBJ1-6; TRBD1 aligns across 9 bases. The CDR3 is made up of 15 amino acids. V dropped 3 bases and J dropped 9; count of bases not matched to a gene: 6. Germline CDR1 and CDR2: MNHNS and SASEGT.

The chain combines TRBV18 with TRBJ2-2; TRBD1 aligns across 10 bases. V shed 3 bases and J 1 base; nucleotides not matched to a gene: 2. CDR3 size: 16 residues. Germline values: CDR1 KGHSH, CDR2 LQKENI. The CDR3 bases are TGTGCCAGCTCACCGGGACAGGGGAGGAACACCGGGGAGCTGTTTTTT. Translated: CASSPGQGRNTGELFF.

The DNA of the CDR3 is TGTGCCAGCAGCTTGGCGGTGAACACTGAAGCTTTCTTT. It yields the protein CASSLAVNTEAFF. The V and J genes are TRBV5-8 and TRBJ1-1; no reliable D call. Per the germline V gene, CDR1 is SGHTS and CDR2 is YDEGEE. Trimming took 0 bases from V and 0 from J, leaving 3 bases between them. The CDR3 consists of 13 residues.

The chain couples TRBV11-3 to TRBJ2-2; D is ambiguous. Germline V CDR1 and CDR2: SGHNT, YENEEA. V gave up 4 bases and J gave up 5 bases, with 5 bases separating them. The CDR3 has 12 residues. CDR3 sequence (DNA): TGTGCCAGCAGCTCCGGGACCGGGGAGCTGTTTTTT. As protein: CASSSGTGELFF.

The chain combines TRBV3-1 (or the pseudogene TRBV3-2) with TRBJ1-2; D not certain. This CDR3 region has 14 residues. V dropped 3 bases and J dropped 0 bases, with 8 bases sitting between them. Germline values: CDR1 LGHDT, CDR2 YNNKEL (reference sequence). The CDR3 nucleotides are TGTGCCAGCAGCCATCTACAGCCTAACTATGGCTACACCTTC. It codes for CASSHLQPNYGYTF.

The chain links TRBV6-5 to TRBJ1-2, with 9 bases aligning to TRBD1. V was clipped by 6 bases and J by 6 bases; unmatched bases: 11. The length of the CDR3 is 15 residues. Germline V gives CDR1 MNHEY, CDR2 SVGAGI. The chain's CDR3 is CASRTTRTGADGYTF. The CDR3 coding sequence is TGTGCCAGCAGGACCACGAGGACAGGGGCGGATGGCTACACCTTC.

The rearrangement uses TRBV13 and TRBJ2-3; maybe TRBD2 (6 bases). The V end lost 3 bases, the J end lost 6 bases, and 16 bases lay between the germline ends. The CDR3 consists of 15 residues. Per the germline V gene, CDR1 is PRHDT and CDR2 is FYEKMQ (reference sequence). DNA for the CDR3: TGTGCCAGCAGCTTGACAGCGGCGGGGCAGGATACGCAGTATTTT. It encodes CASSLTAAGQDTQYF.

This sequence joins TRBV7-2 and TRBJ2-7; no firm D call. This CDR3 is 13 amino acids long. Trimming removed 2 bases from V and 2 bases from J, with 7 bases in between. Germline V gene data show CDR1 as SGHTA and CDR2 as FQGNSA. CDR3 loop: CASSLLVPYEQYF. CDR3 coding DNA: TGTGCCAGCAGCTTACTAGTCCCCTACGAGCAGTACTTC.